This T cell receptor (beta chain) stems from a study of blood T cell repertoires in COVID-19 (dated by TCRdb to the early 2020s). With regard to the full study: The collaborator samples originated in the United States, Italy and Spain and spanned the acute and convalescent phases of COVID-19. The prospective study material was composed of cDNA or gDNA derived from T cells, B-cell-depleted T cells, or PBMCs. Deeply sampled blood TCRbeta repertoires from subjects exposed to, actively infected with, or recovered from COVID-19 were included in the dataset. The repertoires were released in a freely available public database intended as a resource for research on the immune response to SARS-CoV-2. Samples were obtained from the ongoing ImmuneRACE study (first 160 participants) and from 950 to 1,500 subjects provided by 6 global collaborators. Nearly every sample came with metadata listing a de-identified subject ID, COVID-19 status, age in years and sex. HLA class I and class II types, where available, came from metadata supplied by the sample provider rather than from assay-based typing. Summary of the overall study and its limitations: How much clinical and demographic metadata was included differed by source and by participant, and the metadata was provided uncurated.

Comment on this clone: Its antigen has not been determined. Base qualities are not recorded, but no much larger clone differs from it by a single base.

The CDR3 sequence holds 14 residues, the cysteine and phenylalanine included. Only the CDR3 DNA is retained, 42 bases long and in frame from the first base. V was cut back by 3 bases and J by 2 bases, leaving a gap of 10 bases between them. Based on the germline V gene (reference sequence), the CDR1 and CDR2 sequences are PRHDT and FYEKMQ. TCRbeta CDR3 regions were amplified from genomic DNA using the immunoSEQ Assay, a bias-controlled multiplex PCR. Per the authors' processing: The number of nucleated cells in each sample was estimated by amplification of reference gene primers within the assay. To quantify the absolute abundance of each unique TCRbeta CDR3 rearrangement, sequence reads were collapsed and filtered. For each sample, productive Simpson clonality was calculated as the square root of Simpson's diversity index over productive rearrangements. This is the immuneACCESS table as TCRdb keeps it, with only in-frame sequences that have V and J called. A part of the clones is gone; compared with another copy, unresolved V genes explain less than half, and the rest is unexplained. V, J and clone size derive from that table, while D and trimming were established from the DNA sequence. The sample table lists 250,000 to 300,000 clones, roughly 85% of them with a count of one. About 4.6% of the sample goes to the ten largest clones.

Samples from volunteer blood donors who had recovered from COVID-19 were contributed by a second Seattle source. Each collaborating institution followed its own protocols to collect whole blood in K2EDTA tubes. For TCRbeta analysis, collaborators shipped samples in one of three forms: frozen whole blood, isolated PBMCs, or DNA extracted from either of those sample types. This receptor was obtained from a man in his sixties who had recovered from COVID-19. In this chain, TRBV13 is recombined with TRBJ1-1; TRBD1 could be the D gene, as 6 bases match. The sample comprised peripheral blood. CDR3 sequence: CASSFTGLNTEAFF. The DNA sequence reads TGTGCCAGCAGCTTTACAGGGCTAAACACTGAAGCTTTCTTT.